This T cell receptor (beta chain) was identified in a study of identical twins. It was template switching that added a universal primer site, and there were unique molecular identifiers on the cDNA. TCRdb itself ran the 5' RACE reads through MiXCR, one entry per CDR3 protein. This sample has some 1,700,000 distinct CDR3 sequences, with about 30% found just once. Germline CDR1 and CDR2: MNHNS and SASEGT. The V and J ends lost 2 bases and 0 bases respectively, with 7 bases between them. This CDR3 contains 14 residues. The source material was cord blood. The chain employs TRBV6-1 and TRBJ1-2; D is unclear. The TCR was taken from a newborn girl in good health. The CDR3 region is CASSEQRANYGYTF. The CDR3 DNA reads TGTGCCAGCAGTGAACAGAGAGCTAACTATGGCTACACCTTC.